This passage covers 31 T cell receptor beta chains from one sample sequenced in a study of T cell responses to AZD1222 COVID-19 vaccine. The repertoire was sequenced with immunoSEQ multiplex PCR; TCRdb's copy has only in-frame clones and lacks some. The top ten hold about 14% of the sample, which has 95,000 to 100,000 clones, approximately 88% seen once. The sequenced sample was peripheral blood, obtained 28 days after the second AZD1222 dose. These receptors were taken from an adult who received the AZD1222 COVID-19 vaccine.

The chain uses TRBV6-2 or TRBV6-3 and TRBJ1-1, with a weak D call TRBD1 (5 bases). The germline V and J ends were trimmed by 3 bases and 2 bases, with 13 bases remaining between them. CDR3 length equals 15 residues. Germline V CDR1 and CDR2: MNHEY, SVGEGT. The CDR3 loop is CASSYGGAFNTEAFF. The CDR3 nucleotides read TGTGCCAGCAGTTATGGTGGGGCATTTAACACTGAAGCTTTCTTT.

V usage is TRBV5-1 and J usage is TRBJ2-2; TRBD2 matches at 12 bases. From germline, CDR1 is SGHRS and CDR2 YFSETQ. The V gene end was trimmed by 2 bases and the J gene end by 6 bases; junction bases not matched to a gene: 2. The CDR3 runs 15 residues. CDR3 coding DNA: TGCGCCAGCAGCTTAAGACTAGCGGGAGCCGGGGAGCTGTTTTTT. It encodes CASSLRLAGAGELFF.

The chain is built from TRBV5-1 and TRBJ2-7, with a possible D match to TRBD1 (5 bases). Germline V gives CDR1 SGHRS, CDR2 YFSETQ. V lost 7 bases, J lost 6 bases, and 20 bases lay in between. This CDR3 is built from 14 residues. CDR3: CASWIGQIGSEQYF. CDR3 nucleotides: TGCGCCAGCTGGATCGGACAAATCGGATCCGAGCAGTACTTC.

This clone was found once. The gene calls are TRBV25-1 and TRBJ2-7, with D perhaps matching TRBD2 (6 bases). The CDR3 runs to 16 residues. The germline gives CDR1 MGHDK, CDR2 SYGVNS. Between the trimmed V and J ends, which lost 10 bases and 0 bases, there was a span of 22 bases. The CDR3 coding sequence is TGTGCCACCAGGGCACGGGAGCGGGTCCGCTCCTACGAGCAGTACTTC. Encoded protein: CATRARERVRSYEQYF.

The CDR3 protein is CASSLGGDLETQYF. The CDR3 nucleotides are TGTGCCAGCAGCTTAGGGGGGGATCTAGAGACCCAGTACTTC. The chain links TRBV7-7 to TRBJ2-5; maybe TRBD2 (6 bases). CDR3 length: 14 residues. CDR1 is SSHAT and CDR2 is FNYEAQ in the germline V gene (reference sequence). Trimming removed 1 base from V and 4 bases from J, with 10 bases in between.

For this clone: Relative to the germline gene, one junction end is altered; a read error may explain this. J is TRBJ2-7 and V is TRBV19; no clear D. There are 12 residues in the CDR3. Germline assignment: CDR1 LNHDA and CDR2 SQIVND (reference sequence). Written as DNA, the CDR3 is TGTGCCAGTAGTTTAGACTCCTACGAGCAGTACTTC. Translated: CASSLDSYEQYF.

The V and J genes are TRBV5-6 and TRBJ1-1; 12 bases fit TRBD1. In germline, CDR1 is SGHDT, CDR2 YYEEEE. J gave up 6 bases and V 4 bases, and 4 bases lay outside the gene matches. CDR3 length: 14 amino acids. The CDR3 is CASSRDRGQAEAFF. For the CDR3, the DNA is TGTGCCAGCAGCAGGGACAGGGGGCAAGCTGAAGCTTTCTTT. Based on the CDR3 plus reference TRBV5-6 and TRBJ1-1, the full variable domain is DAGVTQSPTHLIKTRGQQVTLRCSPKSGHDTVSWYQQALGQGPQFIFQYYEEEERQRGNFPDRFSGHQFPNYSSELNVNALLLGDSALYLCASSRDRGQAEAFFGQGTRLTVV.

This clone was observed a handful of times. The rearrangement joins TRBV7-9 to TRBJ2-5, with D possibly TRBD1 on 5 matching bases. CDR3 length equals 14 residues. Germline assignment: CDR1 SEHNR and CDR2 FQNEAQ (reference sequence). V was shortened by 4 bases and J by 5 bases, with 14 bases between the two germline ends. The CDR3: CASSSQGPVETQYF. The DNA for the CDR3 is TGTGCCAGCAGCTCCCAGGGTCCGGTGGAGACCCAGTACTTC.

V usage is TRBV5-6 and J usage is TRBJ2-7; D not resolved. From germline, CDR1 is SGHDT and CDR2 YYEEEE. The CDR3 loop spans 14 amino acids. V gave up 4 bases and J gave up 4 bases, with 15 bases separating them. The CDR3 DNA follows: TGTGCCAGCAGCCTGCCCGGATACAGTTACGAGCAGTACTTC. Amino acid sequence: CASSLPGYSYEQYF. Filled out from reference TRBV5-6 and TRBJ2-7, the complete variable domain reads DAGVTQSPTHLIKTRGQQVTLRCSPKSGHDTVSWYQQALGQGPQFIFQYYEEEERQRGNFPDRFSGHQFPNYSSELNVNALLLGDSALYLCASSLPGYSYEQYFGPGTRLTVT.

CDR3 loop: CASSQLQRYGYTF. In DNA, the CDR3 is TGTGCCAGTAGTCAGCTCCAGAGATACGGCTACACCTTC. The V call is TRBV19, the J call TRBJ1-2; D uncertain. Germline values: CDR1 LNHDA, CDR2 SQIVND (reference sequence). With 5 bases removed from V and 8 bases from J, the gap between germline ends came to 15 bases. CDR3 length: 13 residues. The full variable domain, completed using reference TRBV19 and TRBJ1-2, is DGGITQSPKYLFRKEGQNVTLSCEQNLNHDAMYWYRQDPGQGLRLIYYSQIVNDFQKGDIAEGYSVSREKKESFPLTVTSAQKNPTAFYLCASSQLQRYGYTFGSGTRLTVV.

The chain employs TRBV11-1 and TRBJ1-1; D is unclear. V was pared by 5 bases and J by 3 bases, with 16 bases between. The CDR3 spans 15 residues. Germline loops: CDR1 SGHAT, CDR2 FQDESV (reference sequence). This CDR3 reads CASSQPPGGDTEAFF. The DNA for the CDR3 is TGTGCCAGCAGCCAACCCCCCGGCGGGGACACTGAAGCTTTCTTT.

The chain links TRBV6-5 to TRBJ1-6; no reliable D call. V was trimmed by 7 bases and J by 7 bases, leaving 11 bases between them. The CDR3 is 13 residues long. Germline V gene data show CDR1 as MNHEY and CDR2 as SVGAGI. In nucleotides, the CDR3 is TGTGCCAGCACAGAGGCGGCCAATTCACCCCTCCACTTT. Protein product: CASTEAANSPLHF.

This clone was observed a few times. This chain uses TRBV19 with TRBJ1-1; D is undetermined. This CDR3 comprises 12 residues. CDR1 is LNHDA, CDR2 SQIVND, per germline (reference sequence). V lost 8 bases to trimming and J lost 4 bases, with 11 bases between them. The CDR3 spells CASGEQGTEAFF. In nucleotides, the CDR3 is TGTGCCAGTGGAGAGCAAGGCACTGAAGCTTTCTTT.

Only one count was recorded for this clone. This chain links TRBV7-9 with TRBJ1-3; D gene ambiguous. This CDR3 is 14 amino acids long. Germline assignment: CDR1 SEHNR and CDR2 FQNEAQ (reference sequence). V dropped 2 bases and J dropped 4 bases, with 9 bases sitting between them. The chain's CDR3 is CASSLSGNGNTIYF. CDR3 sequence (DNA): TGTGCCAGCAGCTTATCCGGGAACGGAAACACCATATATTTT. The full variable domain, rest sourced from reference TRBV7-9 and TRBJ1-3, is DTGVSQNPRHKITKRGQNVTFRCDPISEHNRLYWYRQTLGQGPEFLTYFQNEAQLEKSRLLSDRFSAERPKGSFSTLEIQRTEQGDSAMYLCASSLSGNGNTIYFGEGSWLTVV.

This clone was detected a few times. The chain uses TRBV9 and TRBJ2-7; no reliable D call. The CDR3 runs to 13 residues. Germline lookup yields CDR1 SGDLS and CDR2 YYNGEE. Between the trimmed V and J ends, which lost 3 bases and 4 bases, there was a span of 11 bases. CDR3 residues: CASSAQPFYEQYF. The CDR3 coding sequence is TGTGCCAGCAGCGCCCAGCCCTTTTACGAGCAGTACTTC.

V gene TRBV5-6 combines with J gene TRBJ1-6; no definite D call. Trimming shortened V by 7 bases and J by 10 bases, and 18 bases separated the two germline ends. Per germline, CDR1 SGHDT and CDR2 YYEEEE. This CDR3 has 14 residues. This CDR3 is CASQYDPSKSPLHF. The CDR3 coding sequence is TGTGCCAGCCAGTATGACCCCTCTAAGTCACCCCTCCACTTT.

This clone was observed once. The J gene is TRBJ1-2, the V gene TRBV29-1, with no clear D. The CDR3 totals 12 residues. V lost 4 bases, J lost 7 bases, and 13 bases lay in between. Germline values: CDR1 SQVTM, CDR2 ANQGSEA. Here the CDR3 DNA reads TGCAGCGTTGCCGCCAGAGGACGTGGCTACACCTTC. Its translation: CSVAARGRGYTF. Variable domain in full (rest from reference TRBV29-1 and TRBJ1-2): SAVISQKPSRDICQRGTSLTIQCQVDSQVTMMFWYRQQPGQSLTLIATANQGSEATYESGFVIDKFPISRPNLTFSTLTVSNMSPEDSSIYLCSVAARGRGYTFGSGTRLTVV.

The chain uses TRBV25-1 and TRBJ1-6; the D is unclear. Per germline, CDR1 MGHDK and CDR2 SYGVNS. V was cut by 5 bases and J by 0 bases, with 5 bases left in between. The CDR3 runs to 14 residues. As DNA, the CDR3 is TGTGCCAGCAGTCATAGCTCCTATAATTCACCCCTCCACTTT. Residues: CASSHSSYNSPLHF.

The chain links TRBV7-3 to TRBJ2-2; 9 positions match TRBD1. The V and J ends lost 4 bases and 0 bases, in that order; junction bases with no gene match: 6. This CDR3 region has 17 residues. Germline V gives CDR1 SGHTA, CDR2 FQGTGA. The CDR3: CASSSRRDRANTGELFF. CDR3 nucleotide sequence: TGTGCCAGCAGCTCCAGGCGGGACAGGGCGAACACCGGGGAGCTGTTTTTT.

The chain carries TRBV18 and TRBJ2-7; TRBD2 matches at 8 bases. Germline V gives CDR1 KGHSH, CDR2 LQKENI. The CDR3 runs to 16 residues. V lost 2 bases and J lost 1; bases outside the gene matches: 7. This chain's CDR3 is CASSPNSGIKSYEQYF. For the CDR3, the DNA is TGTGCCAGCTCACCAAATAGCGGGATCAAGTCCTACGAGCAGTACTTC.

J is TRBJ1-2 and V is TRBV5-3, with D perhaps TRBD1 (6 bases). TRBV5-3 is labeled an ORF, and its function is uncertain. The CDR3 totals 14 residues. V dropped 6 bases and J dropped 8 bases, with 20 bases sitting between them. For the CDR3, the DNA is TGTGCCAGAATTATAACTCTCTCAAGGGGGGGCTACACCTTC. Its translation: CARIITLSRGGYTF.

The chain carries TRBV6-1 and TRBJ2-1, with a possible D match to TRBD2 (5 bases). CDR3 length equals 16 residues. V was pared by 4 bases and J by 5 bases, with 18 bases between. Germline CDR1 reads MNHNS; CDR2 reads SASEGT. CDR3 in amino acids: CASSALSTSGNNEQFF. CDR3 nucleotides: TGTGCCAGCAGTGCCCTCTCCACTAGTGGAAACAATGAGCAGTTCTTC.

The V call is TRBV2, the J call TRBJ1-1; no definite D call. The V end lost 9 bases, the J end lost 5 bases, and 1 base lay between the germline ends. The V gene's germline CDR1 is SNHLY and CDR2 FYNNEI. The CDR3 loop spans 8 amino acids. The CDR3 loop reads CASTEAFF. In nucleotides, the CDR3 is TGTGCCAGTACTGAAGCTTTCTTT.

This clone was counted between two and nine times. The chain joins TRBV7-3 to TRBJ2-2; D is possibly TRBD2 (5 bases). With 5 bases removed from V and 6 bases from J, the gap between germline ends came to 13 bases. This CDR3 has 14 residues. Germline values: CDR1 SGHTA, CDR2 FQGTGA. Here the CDR3 reads CASSLGRGAGELFF. The CDR3 DNA reads as TGTGCCAGCAGCCTTGGCCGGGGAGCCGGGGAGCTGTTTTTT. Full variable domain (remainder filled in from reference TRBV7-3 and TRBJ2-2): GAGVSQTPSNKVTEKGKYVELRCDPISGHTALYWYRQSLGQGPEFLIYFQGTGAADDSGLPNDRFFAVRPEGSVSTLKIQRTERGDSAVYLCASSLGRGAGELFFGEGSRLTVL.

This clone was counted once. The chain combines TRBV4-3 with TRBJ1-2, with D possibly matching TRBD1 (5 bases). The V and J ends lost 1 base and 2 bases respectively, with 14 bases between them. Germline CDR1 reads LGHNA; CDR2 reads YSLEER. CDR3 length: 16 residues. The DNA of the CDR3 is TGCGCCAGCAGCCAAGCCGGGGGAGGAAGGAACTATGGCTACACCTTC. It encodes CASSQAGGGRNYGYTF.

The gene calls are TRBV20-1 and TRBJ1-2; 8 bases map to TRBD1. V was pared by 6 bases and J by 6 bases, with 3 bases of the junction left unmatched. The CDR3 is 11 residues long. Germline CDR1 is DFQATT and CDR2 is SNEGSKA (reference sequence). The CDR3 DNA is TGCAGTGCAAGGACAGGGAATGGCTACACCTTC. Protein: CSARTGNGYTF.

The chain carries TRBV28 and TRBJ2-6; possible D gene TRBD2, 6 bases. Between the trimmed V and J ends, which lost 3 bases and 1 base, there was a span of 7 bases. The CDR3 contains 15 residues. Germline CDR1 reads MDHEN; CDR2 reads SYDVKM. Here the CDR3 DNA reads TGTGCCAGCAGTTTCCGGGGGTCTGGGGCCAACGTCCTGACTTTC. Translation: CASSFRGSGANVLTF.

This sequence joins TRBV11-3 and TRBJ2-2; D not resolved. The CDR3 is made up of 13 amino acids. Trimming left V 2 bases short and J 0 bases short, with 1 base between. Germline assignment: CDR1 SGHNT and CDR2 YENEEA. The chain's CDR3 is CASSLSNTGELFF. The CDR3 DNA reads TGTGCCAGCAGCTTATCGAACACCGGGGAGCTGTTTTTT.

CDR3 DNA sequence: TGTGCCAGCAGCCCCCAGACTAGCGGGGGCCGATACGAGCAGTTCTTC. Its protein product is CASSPQTSGGRYEQFF. J is TRBJ2-1 and V is TRBV7-3; 12 positions match TRBD2. CDR3 length: 16 residues. J gave up 10 bases and V 5 bases, and 12 bases lay outside the gene matches. Germline CDR1 and CDR2: SGHTA and FQGTGA.

V usage is TRBV11-2 and J usage is TRBJ1-2; D is possibly TRBD1 (5 bases). Per the germline V gene, CDR1 is SGHAT and CDR2 is FQNNGV. With 5 bases removed from V and 2 bases from J, the gap between germline ends came to 12 bases. This CDR3 spans 14 amino acids. CDR3 amino acids: CASSGRGMNYGYTF. For the CDR3, the DNA is TGTGCCAGCAGCGGGCGGGGGATGAACTATGGCTACACCTTC.

About this clone itself: The junction departs from the called germline gene at one end, perhaps through a read error. The V call is TRBV5-5, the J call TRBJ1-2; D remains ambiguous. The CDR3 loop spans 12 amino acids. The germline V gene encodes CDR1 SGHKS and CDR2 YYEKEE (reference sequence). The CDR3 here is CASSLSQPAISF. DNA of the CDR3: TGTGCCAGCAGCTTGTCACAGCCCGCTATCTCCTTC.